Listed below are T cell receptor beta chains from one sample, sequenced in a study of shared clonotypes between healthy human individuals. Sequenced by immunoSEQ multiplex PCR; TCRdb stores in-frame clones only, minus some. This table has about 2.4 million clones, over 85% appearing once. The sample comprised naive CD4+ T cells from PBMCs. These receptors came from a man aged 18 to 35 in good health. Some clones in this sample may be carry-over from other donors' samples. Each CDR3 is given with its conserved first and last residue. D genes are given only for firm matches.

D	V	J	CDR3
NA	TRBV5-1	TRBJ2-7	CASSLAPRAYEQYF
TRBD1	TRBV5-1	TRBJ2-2	CASSLGPGTGDTGELFF
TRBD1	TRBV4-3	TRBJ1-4	CASSQRQGKEKLFF
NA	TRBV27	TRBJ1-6	CASSWTVNSPLHF
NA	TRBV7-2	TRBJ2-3	CASSLESLSTDTQYF
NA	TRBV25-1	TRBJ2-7	CASRVWKEGVGYEQYF
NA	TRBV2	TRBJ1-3	CARETDLNGNTIYF
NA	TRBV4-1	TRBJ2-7	CASSQGWLAGPYEQYF
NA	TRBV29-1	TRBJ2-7	CSAQGQAYEQYF
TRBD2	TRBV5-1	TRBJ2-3	CASSLGPGRATDTQYF
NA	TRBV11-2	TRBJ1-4	CASSPAGARTNEKLFF
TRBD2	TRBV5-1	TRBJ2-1	CASSLREGYNEQFF
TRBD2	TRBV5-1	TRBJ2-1	CASSLGLAGVDEQFF
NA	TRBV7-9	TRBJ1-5	CASSLELGHPSNQPQHF
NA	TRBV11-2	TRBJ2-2	CASRYRARTGELFF
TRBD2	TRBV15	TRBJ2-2	CATSRVSGRVPGELFF
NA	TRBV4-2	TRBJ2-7	CASSHPGQRAYEQYF
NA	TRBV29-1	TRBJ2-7	CSATGAGGSYEQYF
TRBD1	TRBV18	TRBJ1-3	CASSQGQGSSGNTIYF
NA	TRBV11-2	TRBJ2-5	CASSFGLSGETQYF
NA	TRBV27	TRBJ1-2	CASRLSTGFGYGYTF
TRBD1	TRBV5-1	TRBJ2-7	CASSLGTAGSYEQYF
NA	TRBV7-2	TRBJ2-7	CASSSPLFEQYF
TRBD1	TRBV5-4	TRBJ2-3	CASSFDRATDTQYF
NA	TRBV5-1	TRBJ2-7	CASRWGKGGNSYEQYF
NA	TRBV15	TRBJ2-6	CATSRVWQGSSGANVLTF
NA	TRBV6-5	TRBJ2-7	CASSYLGRERYEQYF
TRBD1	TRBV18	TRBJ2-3	CASGPTGASTDTQYF
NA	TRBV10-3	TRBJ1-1	CAIAMGSNTEAFF
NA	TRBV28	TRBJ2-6	CASSLSFWGSGANVLTF
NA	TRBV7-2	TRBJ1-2	CASSSDNAYGYTF
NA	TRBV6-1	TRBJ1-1	CASSEAGGPRAEAFF
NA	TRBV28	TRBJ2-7	CASTGPGWNEQYF
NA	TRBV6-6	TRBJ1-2	CASSSEASNGYTF
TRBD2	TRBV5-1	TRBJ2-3	CASSLVAGYTDTQYF
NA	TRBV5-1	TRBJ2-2	CASSLKDSAGNTGELFF
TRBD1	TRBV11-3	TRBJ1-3	CASSWTGLSGNTIYF
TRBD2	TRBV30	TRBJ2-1	CAWSPGGNAYNEQFF
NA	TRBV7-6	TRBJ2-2	CASSLRPPPSTGAGELFF
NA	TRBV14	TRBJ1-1	CASSQAQGGNTEAFF
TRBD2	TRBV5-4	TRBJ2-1	CASSRRTSGSYNEQFF
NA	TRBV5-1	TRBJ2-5	CASSLGSYGETQYF
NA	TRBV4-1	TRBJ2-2	CASSLYDTGELFF
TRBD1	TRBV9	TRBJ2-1	CASSVAQGVEQFF